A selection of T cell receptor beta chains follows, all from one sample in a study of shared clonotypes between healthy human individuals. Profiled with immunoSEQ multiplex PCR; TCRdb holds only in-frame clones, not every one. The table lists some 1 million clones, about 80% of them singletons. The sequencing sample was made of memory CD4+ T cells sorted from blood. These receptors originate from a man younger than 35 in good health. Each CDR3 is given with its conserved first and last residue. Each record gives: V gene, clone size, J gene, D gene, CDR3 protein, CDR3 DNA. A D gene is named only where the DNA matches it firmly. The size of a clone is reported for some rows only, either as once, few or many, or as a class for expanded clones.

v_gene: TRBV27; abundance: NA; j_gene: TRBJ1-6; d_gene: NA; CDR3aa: CASRSSYNSPLHF; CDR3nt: TGTGCCAGCCGGAGCTCCTATAATTCACCCCTCCACTTT
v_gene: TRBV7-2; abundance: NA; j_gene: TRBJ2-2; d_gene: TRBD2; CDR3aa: CASSLGVSGTRVRELFF; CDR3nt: TGTGCCAGCAGCTTAGGGGTTAGCGGGACGCGGGTCAGGGAGCTGTTTTTT
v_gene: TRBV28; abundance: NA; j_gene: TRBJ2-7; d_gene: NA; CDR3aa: CASQGAPAYEQYF; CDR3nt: TGTGCCAGCCAGGGCGCTCCCGCCTACGAGCAGTACTTC
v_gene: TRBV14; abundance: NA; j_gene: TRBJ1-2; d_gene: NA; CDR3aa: CASSEQYYTF; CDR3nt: TGTGCCAGCAGTGAGCAGTACTACACCTTC
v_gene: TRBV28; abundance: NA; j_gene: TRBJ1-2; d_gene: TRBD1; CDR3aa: CASSIQGAAYGYTF; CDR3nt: TGTGCCAGCAGTATTCAGGGGGCTGCCTATGGCTACACCTTC
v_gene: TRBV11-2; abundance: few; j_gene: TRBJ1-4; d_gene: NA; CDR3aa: CASSLGSGTPNEKLFF; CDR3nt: TGTGCCAGCAGCTTAGGTTCCGGGACACCCAATGAAAAACTGTTTTTT
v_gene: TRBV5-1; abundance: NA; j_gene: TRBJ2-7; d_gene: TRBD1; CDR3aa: CASSLDPGGYEQYF; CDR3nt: TGCGCCAGCAGCTTGGATCCAGGGGGCTACGAGCAGTACTTC
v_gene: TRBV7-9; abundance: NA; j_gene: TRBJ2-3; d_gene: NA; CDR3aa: CASRQSSTDTQYF; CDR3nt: TGTGCCAGCAGACAGAGCAGCACAGATACGCAGTATTTT
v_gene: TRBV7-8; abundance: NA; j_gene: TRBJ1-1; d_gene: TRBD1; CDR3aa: CASSLAQVRQGGTAFF; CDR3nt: TGTGCCAGCAGCTTAGCGCAAGTTAGACAGGGAGGAACGGCTTTCTTT
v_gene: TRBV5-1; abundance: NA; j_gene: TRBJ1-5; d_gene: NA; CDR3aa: CASSLGGGNQPQHF; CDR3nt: TGCGCCAGCAGCTTGGGGGGTGGCAATCAGCCCCAGCATTTT
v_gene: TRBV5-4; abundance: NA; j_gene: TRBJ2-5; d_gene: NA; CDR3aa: CASSPEGGIGTQYF; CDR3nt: TGTGCCAGCAGCCCCGAAGGGGGGATAGGGACCCAGTACTTC
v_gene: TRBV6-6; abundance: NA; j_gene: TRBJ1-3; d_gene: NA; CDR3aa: CASTQLSGNTIYF; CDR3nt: TGTGCCAGCACCCAATTATCTGGAAACACCATATATTTT
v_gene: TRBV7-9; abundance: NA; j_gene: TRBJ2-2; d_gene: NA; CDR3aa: CASRIQGRDTGELFF; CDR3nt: TGTGCCAGCAGAATCCAGGGGCGGGACACCGGGGAGCTGTTTTTT
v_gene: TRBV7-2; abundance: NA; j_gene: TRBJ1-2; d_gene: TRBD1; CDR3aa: CASSLGTGGGYTF; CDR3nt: TGTGCCAGCAGCTTAGGGACAGGCGGAGGCTACACCTTC
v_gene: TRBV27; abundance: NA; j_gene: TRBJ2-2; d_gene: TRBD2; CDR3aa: CASRRTSGRPALGTGELFF; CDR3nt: TGTGCCAGCAGAAGGACTAGCGGGAGGCCAGCCCTTGGCACCGGGGAGCTGTTTTTT
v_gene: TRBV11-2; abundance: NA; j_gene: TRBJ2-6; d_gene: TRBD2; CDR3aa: CASSFDGRVYSGANVLTF; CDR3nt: TGTGCCAGCAGCTTTGACGGGAGGGTATACTCTGGGGCCAACGTCCTGACTTTC
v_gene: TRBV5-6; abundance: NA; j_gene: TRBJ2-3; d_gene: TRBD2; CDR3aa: CASSPKRLAGVGTDTQYF; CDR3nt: TGTGCCAGCAGCCCGAAACGACTAGCGGGAGTAGGCACAGATACGCAGTATTTT
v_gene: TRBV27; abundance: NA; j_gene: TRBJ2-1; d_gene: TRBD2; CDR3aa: CASSFRDYGANEQFF; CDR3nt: TGTGCCAGCAGTTTCCGGGACTACGGCGCCAATGAGCAGTTCTTC
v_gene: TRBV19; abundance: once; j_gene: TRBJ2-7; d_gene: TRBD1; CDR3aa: CASSRDRDSSYEQYF; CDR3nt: TGTGCCAGTAGTAGGGACAGGGACAGCTCCTACGAGCAGTACTTC
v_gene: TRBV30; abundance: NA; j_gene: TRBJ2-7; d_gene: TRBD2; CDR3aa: CAWSETGTSLYF; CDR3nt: TGTGCCTGGAGTGAAACCGGGACTAGCCTGTACTTC
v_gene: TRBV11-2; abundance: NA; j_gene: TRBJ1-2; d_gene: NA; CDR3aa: CASSLNHRINYGYTF; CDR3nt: TGTGCCAGCAGCTTAAATCACAGGATCAACTATGGCTACACCTTC
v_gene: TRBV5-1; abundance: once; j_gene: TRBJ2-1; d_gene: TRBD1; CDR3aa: CASSSTGLSSYNEQFF; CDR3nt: TGCGCCAGCAGCTCGACAGGGCTAAGCTCCTACAATGAGCAGTTCTTC
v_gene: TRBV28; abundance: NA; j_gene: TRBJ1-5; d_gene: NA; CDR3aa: CASSFWEGGGQPQHF; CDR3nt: TGTGCCAGCAGTTTTTGGGAGGGAGGAGGTCAGCCCCAGCATTTT
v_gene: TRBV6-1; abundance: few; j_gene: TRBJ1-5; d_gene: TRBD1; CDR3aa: CASSGTGTGQPQHF; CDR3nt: TGTGCCAGCAGTGGGACAGGGACGGGTCAGCCCCAGCATTTT
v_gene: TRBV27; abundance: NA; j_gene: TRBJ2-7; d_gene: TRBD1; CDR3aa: CASSSQARPGTGGKYEQYF; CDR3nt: TGTGCCAGCAGTTCCCAGGCGAGACCCGGGACAGGGGGCAAGTACGAGCAGTACTTC
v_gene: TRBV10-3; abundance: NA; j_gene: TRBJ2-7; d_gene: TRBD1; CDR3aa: CAISPRTGGGYEQYF; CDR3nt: TGTGCCATCAGTCCTCGAACAGGGGGTGGGTACGAGCAGTACTTC
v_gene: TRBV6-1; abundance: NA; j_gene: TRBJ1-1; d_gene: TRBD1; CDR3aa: CASSHGDRGHTEAFF; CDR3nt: TGTGCCAGCAGCCATGGGGACAGGGGGCACACTGAAGCTTTCTTT
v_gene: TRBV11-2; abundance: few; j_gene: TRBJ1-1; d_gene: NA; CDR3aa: CASSLIFGTLNTEAFF; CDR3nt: TGTGCCAGCAGCCTCATCTTCGGGACCCTGAACACTGAAGCTTTCTTT
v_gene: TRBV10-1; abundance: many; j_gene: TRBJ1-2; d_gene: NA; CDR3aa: CASSESRDYGYTF; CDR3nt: TGCGCCAGCAGTGAGTCAAGAGACTATGGCTACACCTTC
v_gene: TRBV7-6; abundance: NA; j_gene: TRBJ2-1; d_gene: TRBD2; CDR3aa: CASSSFGRGDHNEQFF; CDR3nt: TGTGCCAGCAGCTCCTTCGGGCGGGGGGACCACAATGAGCAGTTCTTC
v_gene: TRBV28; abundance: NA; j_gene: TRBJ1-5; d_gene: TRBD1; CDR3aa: CASSFPGQGIFDQPQHF; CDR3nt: TGTGCCAGCAGTTTCCCCGGACAGGGAATTTTCGATCAGCCCCAGCATTTT
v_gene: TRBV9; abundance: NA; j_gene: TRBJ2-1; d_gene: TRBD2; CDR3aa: CASSADMGLANEQFF; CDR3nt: TGTGCCAGCAGCGCTGACATGGGACTAGCAAATGAGCAGTTCTTC
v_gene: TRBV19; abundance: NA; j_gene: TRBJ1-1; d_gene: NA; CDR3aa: CASTEQSPTEAFF; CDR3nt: TGTGCCAGTACTGAACAGAGCCCCACTGAAGCTTTCTTT
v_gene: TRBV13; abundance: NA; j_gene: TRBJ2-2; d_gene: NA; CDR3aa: CASSLGGTLNTGELFF; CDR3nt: TGTGCCAGCAGCTTAGGAGGGACTTTGAACACCGGGGAGCTGTTTTTT
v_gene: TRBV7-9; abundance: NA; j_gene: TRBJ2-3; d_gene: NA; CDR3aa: CASSQDNSRFRDTQYF; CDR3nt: TGTGCCAGCAGCCAGGACAATTCCCGTTTCAGAGATACGCAGTATTTT
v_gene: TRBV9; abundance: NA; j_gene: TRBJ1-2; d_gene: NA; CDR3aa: CASSPTGLRDYGYTF; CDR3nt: TGTGCCAGCAGCCCAACCGGCCTTCGGGACTATGGCTACACCTTC
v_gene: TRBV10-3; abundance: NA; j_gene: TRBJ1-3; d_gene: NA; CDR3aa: CAISQELSGNTIYF; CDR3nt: TGTGCCATCAGTCAAGAGCTCTCTGGAAACACCATATATTTT
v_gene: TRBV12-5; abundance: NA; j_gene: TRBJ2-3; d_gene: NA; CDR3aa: CASGLETKGGTQYF; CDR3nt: TGTGCTAGTGGTTTGGAAACCAAGGGGGGTACGCAGTATTTT